The rows below give T cell receptor beta chains drawn from one sample of a study of cytomegalovirus exposure and HLA in healthy donors. The protocol was immunoSEQ multiplex PCR, while the TCRdb copy is restricted to in-frame clones and leaves out a portion. The profile shows 150,000 or so clones, over 60% of them singletons. Material for sequencing was PBMCs. The receptors come from a woman aged 18-30 years in good health and CMV-seronegative. Each CDR3 is given without its conserved first and last residue.

V | CDR3
TRBV11-2 | ASSAGTWGRHPYGYT
TRBV4-2 | ASSQDRREEQF
TRBV1 | TSSLWDRDNSPLH
TRBV9 | ASSPTGGAYEQF
TRBV11-2 | ASSPERHAVDAQY
TRBV4-3 | ASSQGEGGGSYEQY
TRBV9 | ASSVEGAGELF
TRBV10-1 | ASSGGTSGRDEQF
TRBV27 | ASSLRPRGTEAF
TRBV10-3 | AISEYSGGSYEQY
TRBV7-9 | ASRIGGD
TRBV18 | ASSPQPITGNTEAF
TRBV9 | ASSEGTGNTEAF
TRBV6-6 | ASSYSTGTDTQY
TRBV7-9 | ASSLLDRQYNTGELF
TRBV6-5 | ASRGTGITNSPLH
TRBV5-4 | ASSLARSGGGTQY
TRBV19 | ASSNSLNQPQH